This TCR beta chain derives from a study of OX40 agonist ivuxolimab in advanced cancers. On the study more broadly: Intravenous ivuxolimab was administered to patients every 2 weeks at 0.01 to 10 mg/kg.

The assay was immunoSEQ multiplex PCR, and TCRdb's table has in-frame clones only and misses some. The sample records 74,000 or so clones, approximately 92% being singletons. Anyone with autoimmune disease history or systemic immunosuppression was excluded. The investigators sampled blood at baseline, at cycle 4 day 1, and at cycle 7 day 1. CDR3 length equals 13 residues. The junction had 2 bases not matched to a gene; V was cut back by 0 bases and J by 5 bases. Germline values: CDR1 SQVTM, CDR2 ANQGSEA. This sequence was found in an adult with an advanced solid tumor such as melanoma, head and neck, liver or kidney cancer. Here the sequenced sample was CD4+ or CD8+ T cells sorted from blood, taken in a trial of the OX40 agonist ivuxolimab. The chain combines TRBV29-1 with TRBJ1-1, with TRBD1 identical over 8 bases. For the CDR3, the DNA is TGCAGCGTTGAAGACCAGGGGGCGACTGAAGCTTTCTTT. Protein product: CSVEDQGATEAFF. Drawing the rest from reference TRBV29-1 and TRBJ1-1, the complete variable domain is SAVISQKPSRDICQRGTSLTIQCQVDSQVTMMFWYRQQPGQSLTLIATANQGSEATYESGFVIDKFPISRPNLTFSTLTVSNMSPEDSSIYLCSVEDQGATEAFFGQGTRLTVV.